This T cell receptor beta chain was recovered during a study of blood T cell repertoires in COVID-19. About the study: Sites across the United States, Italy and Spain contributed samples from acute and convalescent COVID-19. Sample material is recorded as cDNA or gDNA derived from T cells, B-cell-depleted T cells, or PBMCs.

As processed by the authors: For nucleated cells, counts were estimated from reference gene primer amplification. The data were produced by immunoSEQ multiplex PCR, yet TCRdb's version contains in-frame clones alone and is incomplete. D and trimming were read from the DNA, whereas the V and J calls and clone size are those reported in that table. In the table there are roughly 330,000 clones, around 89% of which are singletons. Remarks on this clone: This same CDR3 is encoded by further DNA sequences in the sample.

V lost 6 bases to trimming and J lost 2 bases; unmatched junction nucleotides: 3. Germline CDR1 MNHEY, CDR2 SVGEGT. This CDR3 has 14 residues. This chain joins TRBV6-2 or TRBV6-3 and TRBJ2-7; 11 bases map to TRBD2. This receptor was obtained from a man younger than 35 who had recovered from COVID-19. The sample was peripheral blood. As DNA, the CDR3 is TGTGCCAGCAGCCCGGGACTAGCGGCCTACGAGCAGTACTTC. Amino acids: CASSPGLAAYEQYF.